This T cell receptor beta chain was profiled in a study of blood T cell repertoires in COVID-19. Study information: The study drew acute and convalescent COVID-19 samples from the United States, Italy and Spain. From T cells, B-cell-depleted T cells, or PBMCs came the material, which was cDNA or gDNA.

Authors' methods: For nucleated cells, counts were estimated from reference gene primer amplification. This table comes from immunoSEQ multiplex PCR, and its TCRdb copy is limited to in-frame clones, with some not included. From that table come the V and J calls and clone size; the DNA was used to work out D and trimming. This sample yields about 180,000 clones, of which around 85% are seen a single time; 3.3% belongs to the top ten. Trimming pared 3 bases from V and 7 bases from J, leaving 7 bases between. CDR3 length: 12 residues. Germline CDR1 reads MNHNS; CDR2 reads SASEGT. The sample was peripheral blood. The sequence was collected from a man in his sixties with acute or convalescent COVID-19. The rearrangement uses TRBV6-1 and TRBJ2-1; D remains ambiguous. The CDR3 sequence is CASSDVRNEQFF. The DNA for the CDR3 is TGTGCCAGCAGTGATGTGCGGAATGAGCAGTTCTTC.